This entry describes one T cell receptor (beta chain). Its matching antigen is unknown. Naive CD8 populations comprised CD45RO-negative cells positively selected for CCR7, excluding terminally differentiated effector memory CD45RA+ cells. Recent acute infections and vaccinations were absent in the healthy HIV-negative adult donors. This sample stems from a study of shared clonotypes between healthy human individuals. Study details: The study used three CD4 naive, three CD4 memory, two CD8 naive and one CD8 memory plate per donor. Study outcomes and limitations: Four donors held about 4.6% of naive CD4 clonotypes in common. Rarefaction demonstrated incomplete sorted-subset sequencing despite large depth.

Using immunoSEQ multiplex PCR, the repertoire was profiled, and TCRdb retains in-frame clones only, with some absent. The repertoire has around 2.1 million clones, about 92% of them found once; the top ten carry around 1.7%. Germline assignment: CDR1 SEHNR and CDR2 FQNEAQ (reference sequence). The CDR3 consists of 17 residues. The ends lost 5 bases at V and 1 base at J; junction bases unmatched: 11. Input material: naive CD8+ T cells from PBMCs. The chain employs TRBV7-9 and TRBJ2-1; 7 bases are a match to TRBD2. This TCR came from a man between 18 and 35 years old in good health. Some clones in this sample may be carry-over from other donors' samples. The CDR3 region is CASSQHRLADSYNEQFF. DNA for the CDR3: TGTGCCAGCAGCCAGCACCGACTAGCAGATTCCTACAATGAGCAGTTCTTC.